Listed below are T cell receptor beta chains from one sample, sequenced in a study of blood T cell repertoires in COVID-19. Sequenced by immunoSEQ multiplex PCR; TCRdb stores in-frame clones only, minus some. The table lists roughly 160,000 clones, around 84% of them singletons. The sequenced sample was peripheral blood. These receptors were obtained from a man aged 50 to 59 with active or convalescent COVID-19. The CDR3 runs from the conserved cysteine through the conserved F or W. The D gene is left open where the match is weak. Expanded clones are given a class, and other clones once, few, many or no size at all.

>TRBV6-4|TRBJ1-2|.|TRBD1
TGTGCCAGCAGCTTACACGGGGACGGACAGGGGGATTGGAACTATGGCTACACCTTC
CASSLHGDGQGDWNYGYTF
>TRBV29-1|TRBJ2-7|.|.
TGCAGCGTGATGAGACAGATGGAGCAGTACTTC
CSVMRQMEQYF
>TRBV19|TRBJ2-1|once|TRBD2
TGTGCCAGCCGCTTCGCTAGCGGCACCTACAATGAGCAGTTCTTC
CASRFASGTYNEQFF
>TRBV24-1|TRBJ2-1|.|.
TGTGCCACCAGTGATTCTCGGTACTACAATGAGCAGTTCTTC
CATSDSRYYNEQFF
>TRBV12-3/TRBV12-4|TRBJ1-1|.|.
TGTGCCAGCAGTTTTAGGCAGGGAGCTTTCTTT
CASSFRQGAFF
>TRBV3-1/TRBV3-2|TRBJ1-6|.|.
TGTGCCAGCAGCGGGAATGGAAGGGGCTCCTATAATTCACCCCTCCACTTT
CASSGNGRGSYNSPLHF
>TRBV25-1|TRBJ2-3|.|.
TGTGCCAGCAGATATGGTGAGGCTCTCACAGATACGCAGTATTTT
CASRYGEALTDTQYF
>TRBV5-5|TRBJ1-4|.|.
TGTGCCAGCAGCCGATTGGCGAGGACTAATGAAAAACTGTTTTTT
CASSRLARTNEKLFF
>TRBV28|TRBJ1-2|once|TRBD1
TGTGCCAGCAGCTTAGGACAGGCCCCCTATGGCTACACCTTC
CASSLGQAPYGYTF
>TRBV29-1|TRBJ2-7|few|.
TGCAGCGTTGGACTAGACTACGAGCAGTACTTC
CSVGLDYEQYF
>TRBV5-4|TRBJ1-1|.|TRBD1
TGTGCCAGCAGCAGCCAGGGGGCGCCCACTGAAGCTTTCTTT
CASSSQGAPTEAFF
>TRBV29-1|TRBJ2-5|few|.
TGCAGCGTTGTTATAAAAGAGACCCAGTACTTC
CSVVIKETQYF
>TRBV6-2/TRBV6-3|TRBJ2-5|.|TRBD2
TGTGCCAGCAGTAATCTAGCGGGGGTCCGCCAAGAGACCCAGTACTTC
CASSNLAGVRQETQYF
>TRBV13|TRBJ1-6|.|.
TGTGCCAGCAGCCTAGCGGGGGGGGCGGATAATTCACCCCTCCACTTT
CASSLAGGADNSPLHF
>TRBV24-1|TRBJ1-2|.|.
TGTGCCACCAGTGACGGGTCGGGCTACACCTTC
CATSDGSGYTF
>TRBV5-1|TRBJ2-1|.|TRBD2
TGCGCCAGCAGCTTGACTAGCGGGAACAATGAGCAGTTCTTC
CASSLTSGNNEQFF
>TRBV30|TRBJ2-1|.|TRBD2
TGTGCCTGGGGGAGACTAGCGAGGGGCAATGAGCAGTTCTTC
CAWGRLARGNEQFF
>TRBV6-6|TRBJ2-1|.|.
TGTGCCAGCAGTTACGGACTGAGCTCCTACAATGAGCAGTTCTTC
CASSYGLSSYNEQFF
>TRBV5-1|TRBJ1-6|.|.
TGCGCCAGCAGCCCCGACAGAGTTAATTCACCCCTCCACTTT
CASSPDRVNSPLHF
>TRBV12-3/TRBV12-4|TRBJ2-4|.|TRBD2
TGTGCCAGCAGTTCGGCTAGCGGAGGCATTCAGTACTTC
CASSSASGGIQYF
>TRBV2|TRBJ2-7|.|.
TGTGCCAGCAGCGCTCAGGGATTCTACGAGCAGTACTTC
CASSAQGFYEQYF
>TRBV18|TRBJ1-2|.|TRBD1
TGTGCCAGCTCACGACAGGGGGTGAGCTATGGCTACACCTTC
CASSRQGVSYGYTF
>TRBV19|TRBJ2-2|.|.
TGTGCCAGTAGTGAGGCTAGCGCCACCGGGGAGCTGTTTTTT
CASSEASATGELFF
>TRBV5-4|TRBJ2-4|.|TRBD2
TGTGCCAGCAGCCTGCGGGGGGCCAAAAACATTCAGTACTTC
CASSLRGAKNIQYF
>TRBV5-4|TRBJ2-7|.|.
TGTGCCAGCAGCAGAGAGGCTCCCCGCTTATCTTTGGGTTTTTACGAGCAGTACTTC
CASSREAPRLSLGFYEQYF
>TRBV27|TRBJ1-4|.|.
TGTGCCAGCAGTCTAAACTTGAGGGTTCTGTTTTTT
CASSLNLRVLFF
>TRBV19|TRBJ1-5|.|TRBD1
TGTGCCAGTAGTGCTCGGACAGGGGGCTTGAGCAATCAGCCCCAGCATTTT
CASSARTGGLSNQPQHF
>TRBV15|TRBJ1-2|.|TRBD1
TGTGCCACCAGCACTGGACCCGGGACAGGGTTCAAAGGCTACACCTTC
CATSTGPGTGFKGYTF
>TRBV6-5|TRBJ1-2|.|.
TGTGCCAGCAGTTACTCCTTCGGGGGGGTTGCTGGCTACACCTTC
CASSYSFGGVAGYTF
>TRBV9|TRBJ1-1|.|.
TGTGCCAGCAGCGTAGTTGTCGGAGCGAACACTGAAGCTTTCTTT
CASSVVVGANTEAFF
>TRBV9|TRBJ2-5|.|TRBD2
TGTGCCAGCAGCGTAGCGGGGGGGCCCCGAGAGACCCAGTACTTC
CASSVAGGPRETQYF
>TRBV5-4|TRBJ1-1|.|.
TGTGCCAGCAGCTTGGATTGGGGGACAAACACTGAAGCTTTCTTT
CASSLDWGTNTEAFF
>TRBV9|TRBJ2-1|.|TRBD2
TGTGCCTCAAAGGGGCGGGAGTCTTACAATGAGCAGTTCTTC
CASKGRESYNEQFF
>TRBV5-1|TRBJ1-1|.|.
TGCGCCAGCAGCTTCGGGGGGGACACTGAAGCTTTCTTT
CASSFGGDTEAFF
>TRBV2|TRBJ2-1|once|.
TGTGCCAGCAGTGCCAACTCATACAATGAGCAGTTCTTC
CASSANSYNEQFF
>TRBV7-9|TRBJ1-1|.|.
TGTGCCAGCAGCTCCTACCGGTTT
CASSSYRF